These 19 T cell receptor beta chains were all obtained from the same sample, sequenced in a study of blood T cell repertoires in COVID-19. The data were produced by immunoSEQ multiplex PCR, yet TCRdb's version contains in-frame clones alone and is incomplete. The top ten clones hold 3.5% to 5% of a sample with 270,000 or so clones, about 88% of them seen once. The specimen sequenced was peripheral blood. The origin of the receptors is a woman in her 40s who had recovered from COVID-19.

V is TRBV4-1 and J is TRBJ1-3; 11 bases match TRBD1. The CDR3 runs to 17 residues. V gave up 2 bases and J gave up 0 bases; unmatched junction bases: 3. From germline, CDR1 is MGHRA and CDR2 YSYEKL. CDR3 region: CASSQRTGGLSGNTIYF. The CDR3 region has the DNA TGCGCCAGCAGCCAACGGACAGGGGGCCTCTCTGGAAACACCATATATTTT.

The rearrangement joins TRBV10-1 to TRBJ1-6; D perhaps matches TRBD1 (6 bases). This CDR3 comprises 14 residues. Germline-derived CDR1 and CDR2 are WNHNN and SYGVQD (reference sequence). V was shortened by 2 bases and J by 7 bases, with 9 bases between the two germline ends. This chain's CDR3 is CASSEGQGNSPLHF. The CDR3 DNA sequence: TGCGCCAGCAGTGAGGGGCAGGGGAATTCACCCCTCCACTTT.

V usage is TRBV3-1 (or the pseudogene TRBV3-2) and J usage is TRBJ2-2; weak D call: TRBD1 (5 bases). V lost 0 bases and J 0 bases, leaving 11 bases between the germline ends. CDR1 and CDR2 from the germline V gene are LGHDT and YNNKEL (reference sequence). There are 17 residues in the CDR3. The DNA of the CDR3 is TGTGCCAGCAGCCAAGAACCCACAGGAGCGAACACCGGGGAGCTGTTTTTT. Amino acid sequence: CASSQEPTGANTGELFF.

V gene TRBV5-6 combines with J gene TRBJ2-7; 13 positions match TRBD2. The CDR3 is 18 residues long. V was pared by 3 bases and J by 6 bases, with 15 bases of the junction left unmatched. Germline CDR1 reads SGHDT; CDR2 reads YYEEEE. The DNA for the CDR3 is TGTGCCAGCAGCTCACCGACTAGCGGGGGGCCCTTAGGAGGCGAGCAGTACTTC. Amino acids: CASSSPTSGGPLGGEQYF.

This rearrangement joins TRBV2 to TRBJ2-2; perhaps TRBD2 as D (6 bases). V dropped 5 bases and J dropped 8 bases, with 24 bases sitting between them. The CDR3 totals 17 residues. The germline V gene has CDR1 SNHLY and CDR2 FYNNEI. The CDR3 here is CASSPKAGLLLGGELFF. The CDR3 DNA follows: TGTGCCAGCAGTCCGAAGGCGGGACTCCTACTCGGAGGGGAGCTGTTTTTT.

The rearrangement joins TRBV5-1 to TRBJ2-1; TRBD2 aligns across 10 bases. The germline gives CDR1 SGHRS, CDR2 YFSETQ. CDR3 length equals 16 residues. V gave up 3 bases and J gave up 9 bases; unmatched junction bases: 12. The CDR3 reads CASSWPLAGVVSEQFF. Written as DNA, the CDR3 is TGCGCCAGCAGCTGGCCCCTAGCGGGAGTCGTTAGTGAGCAGTTCTTC.

The genes are TRBV5-6 and TRBJ2-3; 11 nucleotides line up with TRBD2. This CDR3 has 15 amino acids. Per germline, CDR1 SGHDT and CDR2 YYEEEE. The J segment lost 4 bases and the V segment lost 6 bases, leaving 7 bases of the junction unmatched. The CDR3 coding sequence is TGTGCCAGCACCTTAGCGGGAGGGATAGCAGATACGCAGTATTTT. Translating it yields CASTLAGGIADTQYF.

V gene TRBV5-1 combines with J gene TRBJ1-2; the match to TRBD1 covers 7 bases. CDR1 is SGHRS, CDR2 YFSETQ, per germline. The trim removed 4 bases at V and 3 bases at J, leaving 15 bases unmatched. The CDR3 is 17 amino acids. CDR3 sequence reads: CASSLTPGDSRDYGYTF. The CDR3 DNA is TGCGCCAGCAGCCTAACTCCCGGGGACAGCAGGGACTATGGCTACACCTTC.

The V and J genes are TRBV6-5 and TRBJ1-5; TRBD1 matches 7 bases. Trimming took 6 bases from V and 5 from J; bases not matched to a gene: 4. The germline V gene has CDR1 MNHEY and CDR2 SVGAGI. CDR3 length: 13 amino acids. The CDR3 DNA reads TGTGCCAGCAGACCCGACAGGGATCAGCCCCAGCATTTT. It specifies CASRPDRDQPQHF.

This clone was observed a single time. The chain employs TRBV2 and TRBJ2-2; D remains ambiguous. CDR3 size: 15 residues. V gave up 4 bases and J gave up 0 bases, with 9 bases separating them. The germline gives CDR1 SNHLY, CDR2 FYNNEI. CDR3 region: CASSVQTSNTGELFF. In DNA, the CDR3 is TGTGCCAGCAGTGTACAGACCTCGAACACCGGGGAGCTGTTTTTT.

The rearrangement links TRBV5-1 to TRBJ2-1; 8 positions agree with TRBD2. V trimming: 4 bases; J trimming: 1 base; junction bases outside the gene matches: 7. The CDR3 consists of 16 residues. Germline CDR1 reads SGHRS; CDR2 reads YFSETQ. DNA of the CDR3: TGCGCCAGCAGCCCCTCCGGGACTAGGTCCTACAATGAGCAGTTCTTC. Translation: CASSPSGTRSYNEQFF.

This rearrangement joins TRBV7-2 to TRBJ2-3, with 7 bases aligning to TRBD1. J lost 4 bases, V lost 1 base, and 5 bases had no gene match. The CDR3 runs to 15 residues. Germline lookup yields CDR1 SGHTA and CDR2 FQGNSA. The CDR3 protein is CASSLGGQGADTQYF. The CDR3, as DNA: TGTGCCAGCAGCTTAGGGGGCCAGGGGGCAGATACGCAGTATTTT.

The chain carries TRBV6-5 and TRBJ2-7; 7 bases fit TRBD2. The germline gives CDR1 MNHEY, CDR2 SVGAGI. CDR3 size: 13 residues. J lost 2 bases, V lost 11 bases, and 9 bases had no gene match. DNA of the CDR3: TGTGCCTGCTCCTACCTAGCGGCCTACGAGCAGTACGTC. As protein: CACSYLAAYEQYV.

The chain is built from TRBV5-1 and TRBJ1-2; D might be TRBD1 (5 bases). Germline CDR1 SGHRS, CDR2 YFSETQ. V was shortened by 4 bases and J by 4 bases, with 17 bases between the two germline ends. This CDR3 is 15 amino acids long. CDR3 sequence reads: CASSPAGWGGYGYTF. DNA for the CDR3: TGCGCCAGCAGCCCCGCAGGTTGGGGGGGCTATGGCTACACCTTC. The full variable domain, with the rest looked up from reference TRBV5-1 and TRBJ1-2, is KAGVTQTPRYLIKTRGQQVTLSCSPISGHRSVSWYQQTPGQGLQFLFEYFSETQRNKGNFPGRFSGRQFSNSRSEMNVSTLELGDSALYLCASSPAGWGGYGYTFGSGTRLTVV.

J is TRBJ1-5 and V is TRBV12-5, with a tentative D call TRBD1 (5 bases). The germline V and J ends were trimmed by 4 bases and 3 bases, with 10 bases remaining between them. The CDR3 contains 14 residues. The germline CDR1 and CDR2 sequences are LGHNT and FRNRAP. This CDR3 is CASGSRRDNQPQHF. The CDR3, as DNA: TGTGCTAGTGGTTCCCGCAGGGACAATCAGCCCCAGCATTTT. The whole variable domain, filled in from reference TRBV12-5 and TRBJ1-5, reads DARVTQTPRHKVTEMGQEVTMRCQPILGHNTVFWYRQTMMQGLELLAYFRNRAPLDDSGMPKDRFSAEMPDATLATLKIQPSEPRDSAVYFCASGSRRDNQPQHFGDGTRLSIL.

V gene TRBV5-1 combines with J gene TRBJ1-6; 7 bases align to TRBD1. Germline lookup yields CDR1 SGHRS and CDR2 YFSETQ. The CDR3 is 16 amino acids. J lost 1 base, V lost 8 bases, and 9 bases had no gene match. The CDR3 protein is CARGQGDESYNSPLHF. The DNA for the CDR3 is TGCGCCAGGGGTCAGGGGGACGAGTCCTATAATTCACCCCTCCACTTT. Looking up the rest from reference TRBV5-1 and TRBJ1-6 gives the full variable domain: KAGVTQTPRYLIKTRGQQVTLSCSPISGHRSVSWYQQTPGQGLQFLFEYFSETQRNKGNFPGRFSGRQFSNSRSEMNVSTLELGDSALYLCARGQGDESYNSPLHFGNGTRLTVT.

J is TRBJ1-3 and V is TRBV19; D ambiguous. V was trimmed by 5 bases and J by 0 bases, leaving 11 bases between them. Germline V gives CDR1 LNHDA, CDR2 SQIVND (reference sequence). The CDR3 totals 15 residues. The CDR3 is CASSASGFSGNTIYF. For the CDR3, the DNA is TGTGCCAGTAGTGCGTCGGGGTTCTCTGGAAACACCATATATTTT.

The chain recombines TRBV11-2 with TRBJ2-5; tentative D call: TRBD2 (5 bases). Trimming shortened V by 2 bases and J by 5 bases, and 18 bases separated the two germline ends. The germline V gene encodes CDR1 SGHAT and CDR2 FQNNGV. The CDR3 covers 16 residues. CDR3 sequence: CASSLSLLAIGETQYF. CDR3 nucleotide sequence: TGTGCCAGCAGCTTATCGCTCCTAGCAATTGGGGAGACCCAGTACTTC. The full variable domain, with the rest looked up from reference TRBV11-2 and TRBJ2-5, is EAGVAQSPRYKIIEKRQSVAFWCNPISGHATLYWYQQILGQGPKLLIQFQNNGVVDDSQLPKDRFSAERLKGVDSTLKIQPAKLEDSAVYLCASSLSLLAIGETQYFGPGTRLLVL.

A few counts support this clone. Written as DNA, the CDR3 is TGTGCCAGCAGCGTTAGCCCAATGGGGGGTGACACTGAAGCTTTCTTT. It translates to CASSVSPMGGDTEAFF. The genes are TRBV9 and TRBJ1-1; perhaps TRBD1 as D (5 bases). Germline V lookup: CDR1 SGDLS, CDR2 YYNGEE. Trimming shortened V by 2 bases and J by 3 bases, and 17 bases separated the two germline ends. This CDR3 comprises 16 residues.